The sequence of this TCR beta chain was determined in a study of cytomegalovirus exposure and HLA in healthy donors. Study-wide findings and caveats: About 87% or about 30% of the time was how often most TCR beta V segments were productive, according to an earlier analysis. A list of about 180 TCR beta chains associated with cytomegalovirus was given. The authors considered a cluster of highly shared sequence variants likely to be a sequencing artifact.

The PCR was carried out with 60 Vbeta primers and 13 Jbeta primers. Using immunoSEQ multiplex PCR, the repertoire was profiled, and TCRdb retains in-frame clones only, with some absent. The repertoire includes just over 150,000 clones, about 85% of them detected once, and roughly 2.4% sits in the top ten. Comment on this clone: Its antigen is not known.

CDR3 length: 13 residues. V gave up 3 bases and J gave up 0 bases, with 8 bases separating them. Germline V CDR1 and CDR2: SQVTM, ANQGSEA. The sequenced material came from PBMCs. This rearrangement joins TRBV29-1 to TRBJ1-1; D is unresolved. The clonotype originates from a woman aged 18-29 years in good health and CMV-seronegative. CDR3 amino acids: CSVEGRLNTEAFF. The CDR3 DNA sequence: TGCAGCGTTGAGGGGAGGCTGAACACTGAAGCTTTCTTT.